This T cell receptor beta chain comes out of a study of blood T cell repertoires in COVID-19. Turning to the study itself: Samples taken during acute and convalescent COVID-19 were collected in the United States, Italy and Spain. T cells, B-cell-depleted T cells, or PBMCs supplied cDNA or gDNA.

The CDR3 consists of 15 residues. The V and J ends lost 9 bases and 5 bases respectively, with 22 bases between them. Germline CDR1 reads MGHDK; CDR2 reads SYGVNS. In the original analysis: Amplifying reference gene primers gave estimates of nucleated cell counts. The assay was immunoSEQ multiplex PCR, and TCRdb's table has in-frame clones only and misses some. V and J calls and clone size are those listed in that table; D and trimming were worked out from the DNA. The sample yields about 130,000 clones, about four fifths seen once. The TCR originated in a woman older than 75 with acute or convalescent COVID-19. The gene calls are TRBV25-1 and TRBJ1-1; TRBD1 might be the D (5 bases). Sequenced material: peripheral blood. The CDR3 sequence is CARAAKKTGGTEAFF. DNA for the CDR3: TGTGCCAGAGCCGCGAAGAAGACCGGGGGGACTGAAGCTTTCTTT.